One and the same sample provided the 11 T cell receptor beta chains below, sequenced in a study of shared clonotypes between healthy human individuals. Assay used: immunoSEQ multiplex PCR; TCRdb lists only in-frame clones, some missing. The sample has some 2,000,000 clones, 90% to 95% seen once; the top ten hold roughly 0.13%. Sequenced: naive CD4+ T cells sorted from blood. Subset given: CD45RA+ positively selected. These receptors were taken from a man younger than 35 in good health.

V and J are TRBV18 and TRBJ2-7; 10 bases line up with TRBD2. Germline V gene data show CDR1 as KGHSH and CDR2 as LQKENI. The CDR3 sequence is 19 residues long. V lost 4 bases and J lost 1; bases outside the gene matches: 16. The CDR3 reads CASSLVVASGSSSSYEQYF. CDR3 coding DNA: TGTGCCAGCTCACTGGTGGTAGCTAGCGGGAGCTCCTCTTCCTACGAGCAGTACTTC.

The chain combines TRBV5-1 with TRBJ2-7; TRBD2 agrees at 8 bases. The CDR3 consists of 14 residues. CDR1 is SGHRS and CDR2 is YFSETQ in the germline V gene. V trimming: 6 bases; J trimming: 0 bases; junction bases outside the gene matches: 5. In DNA, the CDR3 is TGCGCCAGCACTAGCGGGCCGAGCTCCTACGAGCAGTACTTC. It yields the protein CASTSGPSSYEQYF.

This clone was recorded once. The rearrangement joins TRBV9 to TRBJ2-5; D might be TRBD1 (6 bases). The CDR3 runs to 17 residues. V shed 4 bases and J shed 4 bases, with 23 bases lying between them. CDR1 is SGDLS, CDR2 YYNGEE, per germline. CDR3 in amino acids: CASSPPTQGPGRETQYF. The DNA of the CDR3 is TGTGCCAGCAGCCCCCCAACGCAGGGGCCGGGGAGAGAGACCCAGTACTTC.

The chain is built from TRBV28 and TRBJ1-5; 9 positions agree with TRBD1. The germline CDR1 and CDR2 sequences are MDHEN and SYDVKM. This CDR3 is built from 15 residues. V lost 5 bases to trimming and J lost 6 bases; unmatched junction nucleotides: 8. CDR3 sequence: CASSPGQGHSQPQHF. The CDR3 DNA sequence: TGTGCCAGCAGTCCGGGACAGGGTCATTCTCAGCCCCAGCATTTT.

This chain connects TRBV7-9 to TRBJ2-4; D might be TRBD1 (5 bases). The V end lost 6 bases, the J end lost 7 bases, and 16 bases lay between the germline ends. The V gene's germline CDR1 is SEHNR and CDR2 FQNEAQ (reference sequence). This CDR3 is 14 amino acids long. DNA for the CDR3: TGTGCCAGCAGATCCTCAGGGTTTTTTAACATTCAGTACTTC. Encoded protein: CASRSSGFFNIQYF.

The chain recombines TRBV28 with TRBJ1-4; possibly TRBD1 for D (5 bases). CDR3 length equals 17 residues. V was shortened by 8 bases and J by 0 bases, with 19 bases between the two germline ends. The germline V gene has CDR1 MDHEN and CDR2 SYDVKM. The CDR3: CASRGSIRGATNEKLFF. The CDR3 DNA sequence: TGTGCCAGCCGGGGCTCTATTAGGGGTGCAACTAATGAAAAACTGTTTTTT.

V and J are TRBV2 and TRBJ2-1, with a tentative D call TRBD2 (6 bases). CDR1 is SNHLY, CDR2 FYNNEI, per germline. Trimming pared 2 bases from V and 6 bases from J, leaving 26 bases between. The CDR3 totals 19 residues. DNA of the CDR3: TGTGCCAGCAGTGAATCCCCTCTAAGTTTTGTTAGCGGCCGCAATGAGCAGTTCTTC. This codes for CASSESPLSFVSGRNEQFF.

The chain uses TRBV30 and TRBJ1-2; no definite D call. CDR3 length: 14 residues. With 5 bases removed from V and 3 bases from J, the gap between germline ends came to 16 bases. The germline gives CDR1 GTSNPN, CDR2 SVGIG (reference sequence). In DNA, the CDR3 is TGTGCCTGGGGAGGGCTGGGAACCGACTATGGCTACACCTTC. Protein: CAWGGLGTDYGYTF.

This chain links TRBV5-1 with TRBJ2-5; D unresolved. V lost 0 bases, J lost 1 base, and 13 bases lay in between. The CDR3 consists of 16 residues. Germline CDR1 is SGHRS and CDR2 is YFSETQ. The CDR3 here is CASSLGRPAIQETQYF. In DNA, the CDR3 is TGCGCCAGCAGCTTGGGAAGGCCAGCTATCCAAGAGACCCAGTACTTC.

This sequence joins TRBV10-3 and TRBJ1-4, with TRBD1 matching 12 bases. The CDR3 length is 19 residues. Germline lookup yields CDR1 ENHRY and CDR2 SYGVKD. V lost 6 bases to trimming and J lost 0 bases; unmatched junction nucleotides: 11. The CDR3 DNA is TGTGCCATCAGACCGGGACAGGGGGCCCTACATGCAACTAATGAAAAACTGTTTTTT. The encoded protein is CAIRPGQGALHATNEKLFF.

This clone appeared a few times. Other DNA sequences in this specimen translate into the identical CDR3. The chain has TRBV19 and TRBJ1-2, with 8 bases that match TRBD1. V lost 5 bases and J lost 2; bases outside the gene matches: 7. In germline, CDR1 is LNHDA, CDR2 SQIVND (reference sequence). This CDR3 comprises 15 residues. DNA for the CDR3: TGTGCCAGTAGTCCCAGCCACAGGGGGAACTATGGCTACACCTTC. It specifies CASSPSHRGNYGYTF.